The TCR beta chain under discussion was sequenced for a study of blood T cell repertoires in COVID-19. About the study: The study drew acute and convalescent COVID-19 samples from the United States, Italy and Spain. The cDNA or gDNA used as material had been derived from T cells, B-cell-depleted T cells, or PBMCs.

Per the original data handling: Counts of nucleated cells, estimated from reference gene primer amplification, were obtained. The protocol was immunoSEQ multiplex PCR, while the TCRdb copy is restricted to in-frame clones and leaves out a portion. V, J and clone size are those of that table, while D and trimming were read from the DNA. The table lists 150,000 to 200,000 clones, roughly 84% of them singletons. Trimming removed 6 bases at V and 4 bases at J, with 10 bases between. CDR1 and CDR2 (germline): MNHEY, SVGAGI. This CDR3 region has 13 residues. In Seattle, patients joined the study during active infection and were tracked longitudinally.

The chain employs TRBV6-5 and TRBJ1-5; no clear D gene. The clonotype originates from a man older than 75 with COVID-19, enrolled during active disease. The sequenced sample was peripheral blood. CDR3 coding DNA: TGTGCCAGCAGCGGAGGGCGGAATCAGCCCCAGCATTTT. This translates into CASSGGRNQPQHF.